A selection of T cell receptor beta chains follows, all from one sample in a study of identical twins. MiXCR was run by TCRdb on the 5' RACE reads, yielding one entry per CDR3 protein. The sample contains 450,000 or so distinct CDR3 sequences, 13% to 15% of which appear only once. The same sample was also studied in work on yellow fever vaccine responses in identical twins.

Sequences were obtained from CD4+ T cells sorted from blood. These receptors originate from a woman under 30 in good health. Both conserved end residues are part of each CDR3. Each record gives: J gene, D gene, clone size, CDR3 length, V gene, CDR3 DNA, CDR3 protein. A D gene is named only where the DNA matches it firmly. Part of the rows lack a size; the others show once, few, many or a class for expanded clones.

TRBJ1-3 | - | few | 15 | TRBV7-2 | TGTGCCAGCAGCTCAGGACCCGGAGGTGGAAACACCATATATTTT | CASSSGPGGGNTIYF
TRBJ2-5 | - | - | 16 | TRBV28 | TGTGCCAGCAGGGGAGGATTGGGGGGTCTAGGGGAGACCCAGTACTTC | CASRGGLGGLGETQYF
TRBJ2-5 | TRBD1 | - | 15 | TRBV11-2 | TGTGCCAGCAGCTCGTACAGGGGGCGCGGCGAGACCCAGTACTTC | CASSSYRGRGETQYF
TRBJ2-7 | TRBD2 | few | 19 | TRBV3-1 | TGTGCCAGCAGCCACGGAGGACTAGCGGGAAAAGGGAGCTCCTACGAGCAGTACTTC | CASSHGGLAGKGSSYEQYF
TRBJ2-7 | - | many | 14 | TRBV5-1 | TGCGCCAGCAGCTTGGATGGGTCTTACTACGAGCAGTACTTC | CASSLDGSYYEQYF
TRBJ1-1 | - | - | 12 | TRBV9 | TGTGCCAGCAGCAATAGTTATAGTGAAGCTTTCTTT | CASSNSYSEAFF
TRBJ2-5 | - | few | 13 | TRBV7-6 | TGTGCCAGCAGCTTATACGGCCAAGAGACCCAGTACTTC | CASSLYGQETQYF
TRBJ1-4 | TRBD1 | many | 15 | TRBV7-9 | TGTGCCAGCAGCGTAGGACAGGGAGGCGTTGAAAAACTGTTTTTT | CASSVGQGGVEKLFF
TRBJ1-2 | - | few | 13 | TRBV28 | TGTGCCAGCAGTTTAGCAGAACCTTATGGCTACACCTTC | CASSLAEPYGYTF
TRBJ1-3 | - | - | 14 | TRBV7-2 | TGTGCCAGCAGCTTGACTACTACTGGAAACACCATATATTTT | CASSLTTTGNTIYF
TRBJ2-5 | TRBD2 | - | 19 | TRBV14 | TGTGCCAGCAGCCAAGATCGGGCGAGCGGGATAGTCCGGGGAGAGACCCAGTACTTC | CASSQDRASGIVRGETQYF
TRBJ1-5 | - | - | 15 | TRBV20-1 | TGCAGTGCTGGGCCTCGGGGAGGGGGCAATCAGCCCCAGCATTTT | CSAGPRGGGNQPQHF
TRBJ2-5 | TRBD1 | - | 15 | TRBV24-1 | TGTGCCACCAGTGAAAAACAGGGGGCCGGGGAGACCCAGTACTTC | CATSEKQGAGETQYF
TRBJ2-3 | TRBD2 | - | 16 | TRBV12-3/TRBV12-4 | TGTGCCAGCAGTTTGGGGACTAGCGGGCCCACAGATACGCAGTATTTT | CASSLGTSGPTDTQYF
TRBJ2-7 | - | few | 14 | TRBV19 | TGTGCCAGTAGTCAAGTCGGGACAAGTGGCGAGCAGTACTTC | CASSQVGTSGEQYF
TRBJ2-2 | - | few | 15 | TRBV25-1 | TGTGCCAGCAGGGGTCCGGGGCCGAACACCGGGGAGCTGTTTTTT | CASRGPGPNTGELFF
TRBJ2-4 | TRBD1 | few | 15 | TRBV6-1 | TGTGCCAGCAGCCGGACAGGGGGCGCGAAAAACATTCAGTACTTC | CASSRTGGAKNIQYF
TRBJ1-2 | TRBD1 | - | 11 | TRBV20-1 | TGCAGTGGACAGGGCGTTATCAGCTACACCTTC | CSGQGVISYTF
TRBJ2-1 | - | few | 14 | TRBV10-3 | TGTGCCATCAGGGGCGGGGTCTCCTACAATGAGCAGTTCTTC | CAIRGGVSYNEQFF
TRBJ2-6 | TRBD2 | few | 15 | TRBV6-1 | TGTGCCAGCAGTCGCGGGGGAGGTGGGGCCAACGTCCTGACTTTC | CASSRGGGGANVLTF
TRBJ2-1 | TRBD2 | few | 18 | TRBV9 | TGTGCCAGCAGCGTAGAGCCTAGCGGGACTAGCTCCTACAATGAGCAGTTCTTC | CASSVEPSGTSSYNEQFF
TRBJ1-1 | - | many | 16 | TRBV5-1 | TGCGCCAGCAGCTTAATGGGCCCACGGATGAACACTGAAGCTTTCTTT | CASSLMGPRMNTEAFF
TRBJ2-1 | TRBD1 | few | 15 | TRBV7-9 | TGTGCCAGCAGCTCTGACAGGGTACGCTACAATGAGCAGTTCTTC | CASSSDRVRYNEQFF
TRBJ1-1 | - | - | 12 | TRBV6-2/TRBV6-3 | TGTGCCAGCAGTTACCCATACACTGAAGCTTTCTTT | CASSYPYTEAFF
TRBJ2-1 | TRBD1 | few | 19 | TRBV20-1 | TGCAGTGCTTTAGGACTAAGAATTACCTGGGGACAGGGAAACAATGAGCAGTTCTTC | CSALGLRITWGQGNNEQFF
TRBJ2-7 | TRBD1 | few | 13 | TRBV20-1 | TGCAGTGCTAGAGTGGGACAGGGGTCCGAGCAGTACTTC | CSARVGQGSEQYF
TRBJ2-6 | - | once | 17 | TRBV14 | TGTGCCAGCAGCCAAACCCCGAAATTCTCTGGGGCCAACGTCCTGACTTTC | CASSQTPKFSGANVLTF
TRBJ2-2 | - | many | 15 | TRBV4-1 | TGCGCCAGCAGCCAAGTCCCCGGTGGCACCGGGGAGCTGTTTTTT | CASSQVPGGTGELFF
TRBJ2-5 | - | few | 17 | TRBV7-9 | TGTGCCAGCGTACTTCTGGCCAGCCGATTCGCTGGGGAGACCCAGTACTTC | CASVLLASRFAGETQYF
TRBJ2-3 | - | many | 13 | TRBV5-5 | TGTGCCAGCAGCTTTTCGGTCTTGGATACGCAGTATTTT | CASSFSVLDTQYF
TRBJ2-1 | - | few | 15 | TRBV7-3 | TGTGCCAGCAGCTTAGACAGAAGGGGGATCAATGAGCAGTTCTTC | CASSLDRRGINEQFF
TRBJ2-7 | TRBD2 | - | 13 | TRBV20-1 | TGCAGTGCTAGAACGGGAGGGGTCGACGAGCAGTACTTC | CSARTGGVDEQYF
TRBJ2-1 | TRBD2 | few | 15 | TRBV5-4 | TGTGCCAGCAGCTTGTTGACTAGCGGACACAATGAGCAGTTCTTC | CASSLLTSGHNEQFF
TRBJ2-7 | TRBD1 | - | 15 | TRBV6-2/TRBV6-3 | TGTGCCAGCCTCCGTGGACAGGGGTTGACCTACGTGCAGTACTTC | CASLRGQGLTYVQYF
TRBJ1-6 | - | few | 12 | TRBV30 | TGTGCCTGGAGCCCGCAGGGGTCACCCCTCCACTTT | CAWSPQGSPLHF
TRBJ2-2 | - | few | 16 | TRBV11-2 | TGTGCCAGCAGCTTTCATCCGGACACGAACACCGGGGAGCTGTTTTTT | CASSFHPDTNTGELFF
TRBJ2-3 | TRBD2 | - | 16 | TRBV28 | TGTGCCAGCAGTATCACTAGCGGGAGGCCGACAGATACGCAGTATTTT | CASSITSGRPTDTQYF
TRBJ1-2 | TRBD1 | few | 15 | TRBV7-2 | TGTGCCAGCAGCTTCCGGGACAGGCAGAACTATGGCTACACCTTC | CASSFRDRQNYGYTF
TRBJ2-7 | - | - | 12 | TRBV20-1 | TGCAGTGCTAGGCGGGACCAATACGAGCAGTACTTC | CSARRDQYEQYF
TRBJ1-4 | - | - | 16 | TRBV12-3/TRBV12-4 | TGTGCCAGCAGTCACGGAGTCGGGAGGGGCCCTGAAAAACTGTTTTTT | CASSHGVGRGPEKLFF
TRBJ1-4 | TRBD1 | many | 15 | TRBV7-9 | TGTGCCAGCAGCTCATCGACAGGGGGGGCCGAAAAACTGTTTTTT | CASSSSTGGAEKLFF
TRBJ2-3 | TRBD2 | few | 13 | TRBV29-1 | TGCAGCGTCGTAGCGGGGCGCACAGATACGCAGTATTTT | CSVVAGRTDTQYF
TRBJ1-6 | - | few | 15 | TRBV10-3 | TGTGCCATCAGTGACGGGGGAAGGGGTAATTCACCCCTCCACTTT | CAISDGGRGNSPLHF
TRBJ2-7 | - | few | 17 | TRBV9 | TGTGCCAGCAGCGTACAAGGGACTTGGACTTCCGCCTACGAGCAGTACTTC | CASSVQGTWTSAYEQYF
TRBJ1-2 | - | few | 13 | TRBV27 | TGTGCCAGCAGTTTGACCCTTGGCTATGGCTACACCTTC | CASSLTLGYGYTF